Sequencing of this T cell receptor beta chain was carried out in a study of blood T cell repertoires in COVID-19. Study details: COVID-19 samples collected from the United States, Italy and Spain covered acute and convalescent phases. Sample material is recorded as cDNA or gDNA derived from T cells, B-cell-depleted T cells, or PBMCs.

Original analysis: Amplifying reference gene primers gave estimates of nucleated cell counts. Assay: immunoSEQ multiplex PCR; the TCRdb copy retains only in-frame clones and omits some. V, J and clone size derive from that table, while D and trimming were established from the DNA sequence. The profile shows around 140,000 clones, around 83% of them singletons. The CDR3 is 13 residues long. V lost 2 bases, J lost 6 bases, and 11 bases lay in between. CDR1 is SGHNT and CDR2 is YYREEE in the germline V gene (reference sequence). The sequenced sample consisted of peripheral blood. The TCR was taken from a man in his fifties or sixties with active or convalescent COVID-19. This chain uses TRBV5-4 with TRBJ1-2; D not resolved. CDR3 amino acids: CASSLAGSNGYTF. The CDR3 DNA reads TGTGCCAGCAGCTTAGCGGGGAGTAATGGCTACACCTTC.